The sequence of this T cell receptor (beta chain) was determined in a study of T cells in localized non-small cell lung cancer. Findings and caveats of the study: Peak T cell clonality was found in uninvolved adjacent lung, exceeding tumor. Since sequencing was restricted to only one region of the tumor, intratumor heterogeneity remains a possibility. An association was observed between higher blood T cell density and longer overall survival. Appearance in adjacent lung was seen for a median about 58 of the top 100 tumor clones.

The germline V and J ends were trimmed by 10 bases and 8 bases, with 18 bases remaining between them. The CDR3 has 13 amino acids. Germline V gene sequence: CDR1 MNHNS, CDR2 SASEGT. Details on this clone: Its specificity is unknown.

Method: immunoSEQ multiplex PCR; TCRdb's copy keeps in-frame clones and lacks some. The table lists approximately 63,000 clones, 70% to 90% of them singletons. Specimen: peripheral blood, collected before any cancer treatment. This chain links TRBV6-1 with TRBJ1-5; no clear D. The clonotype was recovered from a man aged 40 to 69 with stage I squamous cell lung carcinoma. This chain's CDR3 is CATRAQRLEPQHF. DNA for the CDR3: TGTGCCACCCGGGCCCAGAGACTTGAGCCCCAGCATTTT.